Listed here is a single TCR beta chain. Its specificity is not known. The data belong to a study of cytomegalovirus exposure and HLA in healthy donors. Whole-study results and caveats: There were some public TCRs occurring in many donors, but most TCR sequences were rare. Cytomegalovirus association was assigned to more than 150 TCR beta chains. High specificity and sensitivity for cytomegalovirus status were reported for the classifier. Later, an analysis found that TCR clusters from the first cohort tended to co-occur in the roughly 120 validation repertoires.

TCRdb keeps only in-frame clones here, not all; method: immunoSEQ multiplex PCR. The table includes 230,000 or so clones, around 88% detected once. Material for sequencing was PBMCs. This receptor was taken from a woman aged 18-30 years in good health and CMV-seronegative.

CDR3 sequence reads: CSATGGDGYTF. The CDR3 DNA follows: TGCAGTGCCACAGGGGGTGATGGCTACACCTTC. V is TRBV20-1 and J is TRBJ1-2, with 8 positions matching TRBD1. This CDR3 contains 11 residues. The ends lost 6 bases at V and 6 bases at J; junction bases unmatched: 3. Germline V CDR1 and CDR2: DFQATT, SNEGSKA (reference sequence).